The next 21 T cell receptor beta chains were all read from a single sample in a study of Graves' ophthalmopathy and Graves' hyperthyroidism. RNA transcripts yielded amplified TCR beta CDR3 regions. HTBI primers were employed in first-round RT-PCR, then a second-round multiplex PCR followed. TCRdb reanalysed the multiplex PCR reads using MiXCR and keeps one entry per CDR3 protein. In the table there are almost 750,000 distinct CDR3 sequences, 40% of which are singletons. The sequencing sample was made of peripheral blood. These receptors were obtained from an adult man with Graves' ophthalmopathy.

This clonotype came up many times. The chain combines TRBV20-1 with TRBJ2-5; either TRBD1 or TRBD2 may fit D (6 bases each). The ends were cut back, 2 bases at V and 4 bases at J, with 17 bases in the middle. The CDR3 extends over 15 amino acids. Germline V gene lookup returns CDR1 DFQATT and CDR2 SNEGSKA (reference sequence). The CDR3 DNA is TGCAGTGCTAGATTGGCCGGGGGCGCGGGAGAGACCCAGTACTTC. Its translation: CSARLAGGAGETQYF.

This clonotype was seen just once. J is TRBJ2-5 and V is TRBV6-5; TRBD2 is a possible D gene (7 bases). CDR1 is MNHEY and CDR2 is SVGAGI in the germline V gene. This CDR3 region has 15 residues. V lost 4 bases to trimming and J lost 5 bases, with 17 bases between them. In nucleotides, the CDR3 is TGTGCCAGCAGTTGGGGGGCGGGGAGGGATGAGACCCAGTACTTC. Translating gives CASSWGAGRDETQYF.

The chain uses TRBV15 and TRBJ1-1; 7 bases map to TRBD1. V trimming: 3 bases; J trimming: 4 bases; junction bases outside the gene matches: 8. Germline values: CDR1 LNHNV, CDR2 YYDKDF (reference sequence). This CDR3 comprises 15 residues. DNA for the CDR3: TGTGCCACCAGCAGGACTACAGGGGAAGGCACTGAAGCTTTCTTT. Its protein product is CATSRTTGEGTEAFF.

In its sample, this clonotype was seen once. The chain carries TRBV4-3 and TRBJ2-7; the match to TRBD1 covers 8 bases. The J segment lost 4 bases and the V segment lost 0 bases, leaving 8 bases of the junction unmatched. Germline assignment: CDR1 LGHNA and CDR2 YSLEER. This CDR3 comprises 16 residues. The CDR3 bases are TGCGCCAGCAGCCAAGATGTGTCAGGGGGCGGTTACGAGCAGTACTTC. Translation gives CASSQDVSGGGYEQYF.

The chain combines TRBV20-1 with TRBJ1-3; unclear D gene. Germline loops: CDR1 DFQATT, CDR2 SNEGSKA (reference sequence). The CDR3 totals 15 residues. V was clipped by 0 bases and J by 4 bases, with 13 bases between them. The CDR3 nucleotides are TGCAGTGCTAGAGATTCGAGGAGGTCGGGAAACACCATATATTTT. Translating gives CSARDSRRSGNTIYF.

The V and J genes are TRBV19 and TRBJ2-7; 9 nucleotides align to TRBD1. From germline, CDR1 is LNHDA and CDR2 SQIVND (reference sequence). V trimming: 4 bases; J trimming: 3 bases; junction bases outside the gene matches: 7. This CDR3 region has 15 residues. Written as DNA, the CDR3 is TGTGCCAGTAGTACGGCCGGGACAGGGAGCTACGAGCAGTACTTC. Translated: CASSTAGTGSYEQYF. Variable domain in full (rest from reference TRBV19 and TRBJ2-7): DGGITQSPKYLFRKEGQNVTLSCEQNLNHDAMYWYRQDPGQGLRLIYYSQIVNDFQKGDIAEGYSVSREKKESFPLTVTSAQKNPTAFYLCASSTAGTGSYEQYFGPGTRLTVT.

This clonotype was observed a handful of times. The junction and the germline gene differ at one end; a read error may be behind it. The rearrangement joins TRBV7-9 to TRBJ2-7; D not certain. The CDR3 extends over 13 amino acids. The V gene's germline CDR1 is SEHNR and CDR2 FQNEAQ (reference sequence). The CDR3 reads CASSRNPDYEQYF. CDR3 sequence (DNA): TGCGCCAGCAGCCGAAACCCGGATTACGAGCAGTACTTC.

The genes are TRBV6-5 and TRBJ2-7; D call uncertain. The length of the CDR3 is 14 residues. Per the germline V gene, CDR1 is MNHEY and CDR2 is SVGAGI. The ends were cut back, 5 bases at V and 2 bases at J, with 13 bases in the middle. For the CDR3, the DNA is TGTGCCAGCAGTCAATTGGGTTCGGCCTACGAGCAGTACTTC. Its translation: CASSQLGSAYEQYF.

This clonotype was recorded at least ten times. The V gene is TRBV12-3 or TRBV12-4, the J gene TRBJ1-1, with 8 bases matching TRBD1. The CDR3 is 13 amino acids. The J segment lost 4 bases and the V segment lost 6 bases, leaving 4 bases of the junction unmatched. The CDR3 DNA reads TGTGCCAGCAGACCTACAGGGGGCACTGAAGCTTTCTTT. Amino acids: CASRPTGGTEAFF.

The V call is TRBV5-6, the J call TRBJ2-7; 9 bases match TRBD2. CDR3 size: 15 residues. The germline V gene has CDR1 SGHDT and CDR2 YYEEEE. Trimming took 4 bases from V and 5 from J; bases not matched to a gene: 10. The CDR3 here is CASSPGGAGGDEQYF. Here the CDR3 DNA reads TGTGCCAGCAGCCCGGGGGGAGCGGGAGGCGACGAGCAGTACTTC.

This chain links TRBV5-1 with TRBJ2-5; 9 positions agree with TRBD1. This CDR3 is 17 amino acids long. The V gene's germline CDR1 is SGHRS and CDR2 YFSETQ. The junction had 8 bases not matched to a gene; V was cut back by 0 bases and J by 2 bases. The CDR3 loop reads CASSLVLLTGGQETQYF. CDR3 bases: TGCGCCAGCAGCTTGGTTCTGCTGACAGGGGGTCAAGAGACCCAGTACTTC. Combining the CDR3 with reference TRBV5-1 and TRBJ2-5 gives the whole variable domain KAGVTQTPRYLIKTRGQQVTLSCSPISGHRSVSWYQQTPGQGLQFLFEYFSETQRNKGNFPGRFSGRQFSNSRSEMNVSTLELGDSALYLCASSLVLLTGGQETQYFGPGTRLLVL.

This clonotype occurred many times. The J gene is TRBJ1-6, the V gene TRBV25-1; D unresolved. The CDR3 contains 13 residues. Trimming removed 9 bases from V and 0 bases from J, with 6 bases in between. Looked up from germline, CDR1 is MGHDK and CDR2 is SYGVNS. The CDR3 loop is CASALSYNSPLHF. The CDR3 region has the DNA TGTGCCAGTGCCCTCTCCTATAATTCACCCCTCCACTTT.

This clonotype came up a few times. The chain couples TRBV7-2 to TRBJ2-7; the D gene is possibly TRBD2 (7 bases). This CDR3 contains 16 residues. Germline V gene sequence: CDR1 SGHTA, CDR2 FQGNSA. Trimming took 1 base from V and 3 from J, leaving 16 bases between them. CDR3 bases: TGTGCCAGCAGCTTAGAGGGGGGAGGGCCATTCTACGAGCAGTACTTC. Protein: CASSLEGGGPFYEQYF.

The J gene is TRBJ2-7, the V gene TRBV29-1; 8 bases fit TRBD1. Germline lookup yields CDR1 SQVTM and CDR2 ANQGSEA. The CDR3 has 13 residues. The J segment lost 3 bases and the V segment lost 4 bases, leaving 5 bases of the junction unmatched. The CDR3 DNA reads TGCAGCGTTGGCGGACAGGGATACTACGAGCAGTACTTC. Its protein product is CSVGGQGYYEQYF.

The chain carries TRBV7-9 and TRBJ2-7, with 7 positions matching TRBD1. CDR3 length equals 13 residues. V dropped 3 bases and J dropped 5; count of bases not matched to a gene: 4. The germline V gene encodes CDR1 SEHNR and CDR2 FQNEAQ (reference sequence). The CDR3 nucleotides read TGTGCCAGCAGCTTTCGACAGGGAGACGAGCAGTACTTC. Its translation: CASSFRQGDEQYF.

The CDR3 spells CSAGGRGDTGELFF. CDR3 in DNA: TGCAGTGCTGGGGGGCGAGGGGACACCGGGGAGCTGTTTTTT. This rearrangement joins TRBV20-1 to TRBJ2-2; D assignment may be TRBD1 or TRBD2 (6 bases each). The V and J ends lost 5 bases and 3 bases respectively, with 13 bases between them. From germline, CDR1 is DFQATT and CDR2 SNEGSKA (reference sequence). This CDR3 comprises 14 residues.

This clonotype appeared many times. This chain joins TRBV29-1 and TRBJ1-1; D is possibly TRBD1 (5 bases). V was pared by 0 bases and J by 7 bases, with 9 bases between. Germline V lookup: CDR1 SQVTM, CDR2 ANQGSEA. The CDR3 runs 12 residues. CDR3 in amino acids: CSVEDRGGEAFF. The CDR3 region has the DNA TGCAGCGTTGAAGACCGGGGGGGTGAAGCTTTCTTT.

This clonotype appeared a few times. The gene calls are TRBV27 and TRBJ1-2, with 7 nucleotides matching TRBD1. The CDR3 is 15 amino acids. Germline loops: CDR1 MNHEY, CDR2 SMNVEV (reference sequence). The V segment lost 5 bases and the J segment 8 bases; nucleotides outside the gene matches: 14. CDR3 sequence reads: CASSPTSTGMGGYTF. In DNA, the CDR3 is TGTGCCAGCAGTCCAACCTCGACAGGGATGGGCGGCTACACCTTC.

There are many counts of this clonotype. The V and J genes are TRBV20-1 and TRBJ2-5; D might be TRBD2 (6 bases). Germline CDR1 is DFQATT and CDR2 is SNEGSKA (reference sequence). CDR3 size: 14 residues. V gave up 3 bases and J gave up 7 bases, with 18 bases separating them. DNA for the CDR3: TGCAGTGCTAGGCTAGGAACAACCGGGGGGACCCAGTACTTC. Its translation is CSARLGTTGGTQYF.

This chain uses TRBV7-9 with TRBJ2-7, with D possibly matching TRBD2 (5 bases). This CDR3 is built from 15 residues. Trimming pared 0 bases from V and 9 bases from J, leaving 18 bases between. The germline V gene has CDR1 SEHNR and CDR2 FQNEAQ (reference sequence). The CDR3 loop is CASSLAGLAVSGQYF. For the CDR3, the DNA is TGTGCCAGCAGCTTAGCCGGACTGGCGGTTTCCGGGCAGTACTTC.

The chain combines TRBV5-1 with TRBJ2-7, with 7 bases aligning to TRBD1. The CDR3 runs to 13 residues. Germline V gives CDR1 SGHRS, CDR2 YFSETQ. J was trimmed by 5 bases and V by 4 bases; bases with no gene match: 6. CDR3 sequence: CASSRGLRDEQYF. Written as DNA, the CDR3 is TGCGCCAGCAGCAGGGGGCTGAGGGACGAGCAGTACTTC.